This entry lists 29 T cell receptor beta chains sequenced from one sample in a study of blood T cell repertoires in COVID-19. Here immunoSEQ multiplex PCR was the method, and the copy in TCRdb shows in-frame clones only, minus some. In the table there are about 110,000 clones, roughly 80% of which are singletons. Sample: peripheral blood. The receptors here all came from a woman aged 55-69 years with acute or convalescent COVID-19.

This clone was seen a few times. The chain combines TRBV18 with TRBJ1-2; D is uncertain. Trimming removed 0 bases at V and 4 bases at J, with 15 bases between. The CDR3 totals 16 residues. The germline V gene encodes CDR1 KGHSH and CDR2 LQKENI. CDR3 loop: CASSPPPFQFSYGYTF. The CDR3 coding sequence is TGTGCCAGCTCACCACCTCCGTTTCAGTTCTCCTATGGCTACACCTTC.

The gene calls are TRBV19 and TRBJ2-7; TRBD1 matches at 7 bases. Trimming cost V 4 bases and J 2 bases; bases outside gene matches: 8. The CDR3 has 15 residues. Germline V gene lookup returns CDR1 LNHDA and CDR2 SQIVND (reference sequence). The CDR3 region has the DNA TGTGCCAGTAGTACCTCGGACAGGACCGCCTACGAGCAGTACTTC. Encoded protein: CASSTSDRTAYEQYF.

V is TRBV24-1 and J is TRBJ1-1, with 9 bases matching TRBD1. The V segment lost 2 bases and the J segment 4 bases; nucleotides outside the gene matches: 4. Germline V gene lookup returns CDR1 KGHDR and CDR2 SFDVKD. The CDR3 loop spans 15 amino acids. CDR3 in amino acids: CATSDSGTGPTEAFF. The DNA of the CDR3 is TGTGCCACCAGTGATTCCGGGACAGGGCCCACTGAAGCTTTCTTT.

Only one count was recorded for this clone. The rearrangement uses TRBV18 and TRBJ1-2; D is possibly TRBD1 (6 bases). The length of the CDR3 is 14 residues. CDR1 is KGHSH, CDR2 LQKENI, per germline. The V gene lost 5 bases and the J gene lost 4 bases, with 14 bases spanning the gap. CDR3 region: CASSADRPGYGYTF. The CDR3 bases are TGTGCCAGCTCAGCGGACAGACCTGGCTATGGCTACACCTTC.

The chain links TRBV28 to TRBJ2-7; 10 bases are a match to TRBD1. Trimming took 7 bases from V and 4 from J; bases not matched to a gene: 4. This CDR3 is built from 13 residues. The germline V gene has CDR1 MDHEN and CDR2 SYDVKM. DNA for the CDR3: TGTGCCAGCATAGGGGACAGGGGTTACGAGCAGTACTTC. This translates into CASIGDRGYEQYF.

This rearrangement joins TRBV28 to TRBJ2-1, with a possible D match to TRBD1 (6 bases). The CDR3 contains 12 residues. The germline V and J ends were trimmed by 6 bases and 9 bases, with 12 bases remaining between them. Germline assignment: CDR1 MDHEN and CDR2 SYDVKM. CDR3 region: CASRKDRSEQFF. In DNA, the CDR3 is TGTGCCAGCAGAAAGGACAGATCTGAGCAGTTCTTC.

This clone was recorded only once. J is TRBJ2-5 and V is TRBV7-2, with 10 bases identical to TRBD1. This CDR3 region has 19 residues. The junction had 15 bases not matched to a gene; V was cut back by 4 bases and J by 1 base. Germline-derived CDR1 and CDR2 are SGHTA and FQGNSA. The chain's CDR3 is CASSSTRQGAALLQETQYF. Here the CDR3 DNA reads TGTGCCAGCAGCTCCACCCGACAGGGGGCGGCCCTGCTCCAAGAGACCCAGTACTTC.

The count of this clone is one. The J gene is TRBJ1-6, the V gene TRBV5-1, with a weak D call TRBD1 (6 bases). CDR1 SGHRS and CDR2 YFSETQ come from the germline V gene. This CDR3 spans 16 amino acids. V was cut by 3 bases and J by 10 bases, with 20 bases left in between. The CDR3 protein is CASSSLGRGARSPLHF. DNA for the CDR3: TGCGCCAGCAGCTCCCTGGGCAGGGGCGCAAGGTCACCCCTCCACTTT.

The rearrangement links TRBV6-5 to TRBJ1-2, with D possibly being TRBD1 (5 bases). V was shortened by 8 bases and J by 1 base, with 17 bases between the two germline ends. Per germline, CDR1 MNHEY and CDR2 SVGAGI. This CDR3 has 15 amino acids. This CDR3 is CASELGTGRNYGYTF. CDR3 DNA: TGTGCCAGCGAGCTCGGAACAGGCCGTAACTATGGCTACACCTTC.

This sequence joins TRBV11-1 and TRBJ2-3; D is unresolved. The CDR3 has 14 residues. Trimming took off 2 bases at V and 5 bases at J, with 11 bases between the two ends. CDR1 is SGHAT and CDR2 is FQDESV in the germline V gene (reference sequence). In nucleotides, the CDR3 is TGTGCCAGCAGCTTAACAGAAAAGAGAGATACGCAGTATTTT. Protein sequence: CASSLTEKRDTQYF.

V and J are TRBV12-3 or TRBV12-4 and TRBJ1-1; unclear D gene. The germline V and J ends were trimmed by 3 bases and 1 base, with 6 bases remaining between them. The CDR3 spans 13 residues. Here the CDR3 reads CASSFEQNTEAFF. In DNA, the CDR3 is TGTGCCAGCAGTTTTGAACAGAACACTGAAGCTTTCTTT.

This clone has more than one count but fewer than ten. This sequence joins TRBV28 and TRBJ1-2, with TRBD1 identical over 7 bases. Germline V gene lookup returns CDR1 MDHEN and CDR2 SYDVKM. The CDR3 has 16 residues. Germline trimming cut 9 bases from V and 4 bases from J; bases unmatched to any gene: 17. The CDR3 region has the DNA TGTGCCAGTACTCGACAGGGCCTAGGTGGGGGCTATGGCTACACCTTC. Translated: CASTRQGLGGGYGYTF.

The chain carries TRBV5-5 and TRBJ1-3, with D perhaps TRBD1 (5 bases). Germline CDR1 SGHKS, CDR2 YYEKEE (reference sequence). The CDR3 runs to 15 residues. With 2 bases removed from V and 2 bases from J, the gap between germline ends came to 11 bases. CDR3 in DNA: TGTGCCAGCAGCTTCGATCAGGGTGCTGGAAACACCATATATTTT. Translated, it gives CASSFDQGAGNTIYF.

The gene calls are TRBV7-3 and TRBJ2-1; 8 bases fit TRBD1. Unmatched junction bases numbered 9, after V lost 4 bases and J lost 7 bases. Germline CDR1 and CDR2: SGHTA and FQGTGA. The CDR3 covers 15 residues. In DNA, the CDR3 is TGTGCCAGCAGCTCGACCGGGACAGGCGTAAATGAGCAGTTCTTC. Amino acids: CASSSTGTGVNEQFF.

The chain carries TRBV24-1 and TRBJ1-6; D call uncertain. CDR1 and CDR2 from the germline V gene are KGHDR and SFDVKD. Deletions cut 5 bases from V and 10 bases from J, with 17 bases between. The CDR3 spans 15 residues. CDR3 in amino acids: CATSVTVAARSPLHF. The CDR3 coding sequence is TGTGCCACCAGTGTTACAGTGGCAGCTCGCTCACCCCTCCACTTT.

J is TRBJ1-3 and V is TRBV3-1 (or the pseudogene TRBV3-2); D call uncertain. Germline V gene data show CDR1 as LGHDT and CDR2 as YNNKEL (reference sequence). CDR3 length: 13 amino acids. V dropped 1 base and J dropped 7 bases, with 8 bases sitting between them. The DNA of the CDR3 is TGTGCCAGCAGCCAAGGAGTTCGGAACACCATATATTTT. Residues: CASSQGVRNTIYF.

The V and J genes are TRBV19 and TRBJ2-7, with D hard to call. The CDR3 contains 16 residues. Trimming removed 7 bases from V and 0 bases from J, with 19 bases in between. Germline CDR1 and CDR2: LNHDA and SQIVND (reference sequence). CDR3 in amino acids: CASTLRDPSVSYEQYF. Here the CDR3 DNA reads TGTGCCAGTACCCTACGAGATCCATCCGTCTCCTACGAGCAGTACTTC.

The gene calls are TRBV4-2 and TRBJ1-2, with 8 positions matching TRBD1. This CDR3 spans 16 amino acids. Trimming cost V 0 bases and J 6 bases; bases outside gene matches: 9. CDR1 and CDR2 (germline): LGHNA, YNFKEQ. CDR3 sequence: CASSQDGGRGRDGYTF. DNA for the CDR3: TGTGCCAGCAGCCAAGACGGCGGCAGGGGGCGGGATGGCTACACCTTC.

The chain links TRBV18 to TRBJ2-4; TRBD2 might be the D (6 bases). The CDR3 loop spans 17 amino acids. Deletions cut 0 bases from V and 2 bases from J, with 14 bases between. Germline V gene sequence: CDR1 KGHSH, CDR2 LQKENI. DNA for the CDR3: TGTGCCAGCTCACCACCGTGGGGGGAACTGACCAAAAACATTCAGTACTTC. This sequence encodes CASSPPWGELTKNIQYF.

This chain joins TRBV11-3 and TRBJ1-2, with D tentatively TRBD1 (6 bases). CDR1 is SGHNT, CDR2 YENEEA, per germline. The CDR3 is 14 residues long. Trimming removed 0 bases from V and 7 bases from J, with 12 bases in between. The CDR3 DNA sequence: TGTGCCAGCAGCTTAGATAACAGGGATCCTGGCTACACCTTC. It encodes CASSLDNRDPGYTF.

V is TRBV25-1 and J is TRBJ1-1; TRBD1 might be the D (6 bases). CDR1 is MGHDK, CDR2 SYGVNS, per germline. The V end lost 6 bases, the J end lost 0 bases, and 8 bases lay between the germline ends. CDR3 length: 13 residues. The CDR3 loop reads CASRDRLNTEAFF. Here the CDR3 DNA reads TGTGCCAGCAGGGACAGATTGAACACTGAAGCTTTCTTT.

The chain combines TRBV19 with TRBJ2-6, with 12 bases lining up with TRBD1. V lost 4 bases to trimming and J lost 4 bases; unmatched junction nucleotides: 5. This CDR3 contains 17 residues. Germline V gene data show CDR1 as LNHDA and CDR2 as SQIVND (reference sequence). CDR3 region: CASSTPGQGAGANVLTF. The DNA for the CDR3 is TGTGCCAGTAGTACGCCGGGACAGGGGGCGGGGGCCAACGTCCTGACTTTC. Drawing the rest from reference TRBV19 and TRBJ2-6, the complete variable domain is DGGITQSPKYLFRKEGQNVTLSCEQNLNHDAMYWYRQDPGQGLRLIYYSQIVNDFQKGDIAEGYSVSREKKESFPLTVTSAQKNPTAFYLCASSTPGQGAGANVLTFGAGSRLTVL.

The chain links TRBV10-2 to TRBJ1-1, with TRBD1 identical over 7 bases. With 8 bases clipped from V and 5 bases from J, the junction kept 8 bases outside the gene matches. This CDR3 has 13 residues. Germline-derived CDR1 and CDR2 are WSHSY and SAAADI. CDR3: CASGAQGKTEAFF. CDR3 sequence (DNA): TGCGCCAGCGGAGCACAGGGGAAGACTGAAGCTTTCTTT.

The genes are TRBV9 and TRBJ1-6, with D maybe TRBD1 (6 bases). With 1 base removed from V and 6 bases from J, the gap between germline ends came to 11 bases. Looked up from germline, CDR1 is SGDLS and CDR2 is YYNGEE. CDR3 length equals 15 residues. The CDR3 DNA reads TGTGCCAGCAGCGTAAGGACAGATGGTAATTCACCCCTCCACTTT. It encodes CASSVRTDGNSPLHF.

This chain's CDR3 is CASSQDGRGGSYGYTF. The CDR3 DNA follows: TGCGCCAGCAGCCAAGATGGGAGAGGTGGGAGCTATGGCTACACCTTC. This chain links TRBV4-1 with TRBJ1-2, with D unclear. In germline, CDR1 is MGHRA, CDR2 YSYEKL. This CDR3 is 16 amino acids long. V shed 0 bases and J shed 4 bases, with 15 bases lying between them.

A word on this clone: Different DNA sequences within this sample yield the same CDR3. This rearrangement joins TRBV5-1 to TRBJ1-3; D gene unclear. The CDR3 length is 14 residues. Trimming pared 0 bases from V and 4 bases from J, leaving 8 bases between. Germline CDR1 is SGHRS and CDR2 is YFSETQ. The chain's CDR3 is CASSLAGYGNTIYF. The CDR3 bases are TGCGCCAGCAGCTTGGCCGGGTACGGAAACACCATATATTTT. Supplemented by reference TRBV5-1 and TRBJ1-3, the full variable domain reads KAGVTQTPRYLIKTRGQQVTLSCSPISGHRSVSWYQQTPGQGLQFLFEYFSETQRNKGNFPGRFSGRQFSNSRSEMNVSTLELGDSALYLCASSLAGYGNTIYFGEGSWLTVV.

The table lists this clone with many counts. The chain joins TRBV2 to TRBJ1-5, with D possibly matching TRBD1 (6 bases). Trimming removed 4 bases from V and 8 bases from J, with 21 bases in between. CDR1 is SNHLY and CDR2 is FYNNEI in the germline V gene. This CDR3 contains 16 residues. CDR3 nucleotide sequence: TGTGCCAGCAGTGCGAGGGGGGGACCGGCGGGCGAGCCCCAGCATTTT. This codes for CASSARGGPAGEPQHF. Supplemented by reference TRBV2 and TRBJ1-5, the full variable domain reads EPEVTQTPSHQVTQMGQEVILRCVPISNHLYFYWYRQILGQKVEFLVSFYNNEISEKSEIFDDQFSVERPDGSNFTLKIRSTKLEDSAMYFCASSARGGPAGEPQHFGDGTRLSIL.

V gene TRBV9 combines with J gene TRBJ1-2; D might be TRBD1 (5 bases). V gave up 4 bases and J gave up 8 bases, with 24 bases separating them. The CDR3 runs 16 residues. Looked up from germline, CDR1 is SGDLS and CDR2 is YYNGEE. The CDR3 is CASSIGALPYEEGYTF. The DNA of the CDR3 is TGTGCCAGCAGCATTGGGGCCCTACCATACGAGGAAGGCTACACCTTC.

The chain has TRBV7-2 and TRBJ2-5; 7 bases line up with TRBD2. The ends lost 6 bases at V and 3 bases at J; junction bases unmatched: 19. Per germline, CDR1 SGHTA and CDR2 FQGNSA. The CDR3 totals 18 residues. CDR3 protein: CASSLLGRLAASKETQYF. CDR3 nucleotides: TGTGCCAGCAGTTTGTTAGGTCGGCTAGCGGCGTCGAAAGAGACCCAGTACTTC.